Below, 20 T cell receptor beta chains from the same sample are listed, as sequenced in a study of T cell clones after liver transplantation. Profiled with immunoSEQ multiplex PCR; TCRdb holds only in-frame clones, not every one. Here the sample spans 7,000 to 9,500 clones, more than 75% being singletons. Source: CD8+ T cells from blood, taken at the 22-month timepoint. These receptor sequences come from a human patient who received a liver transplant. Some T cells may have come from the graft donor.

The V gene is TRBV7-9, the J gene TRBJ2-7, with unresolved D. CDR3 size: 11 residues. Deletions cut 5 bases from V and 0 bases from J, with 2 bases between. Germline CDR1 is SEHNR and CDR2 is FQNEAQ (reference sequence). CDR3 DNA sequence: TGTGCCAGCAGCCACTCCTACGAGCAGTACTTC. It specifies CASSHSYEQYF.

The chain is built from TRBV27 and TRBJ2-7; TRBD2 aligns across 9 bases. Germline V gene lookup returns CDR1 MNHEY and CDR2 SMNVEV (reference sequence). This CDR3 comprises 15 residues. Trimming removed 5 bases from V and 3 bases from J; junction bases left unmatched: 8. The DNA of the CDR3 is TGTGCCAGCAGTATAGCTAGCGGGGAATACTACGAGCAGTACTTC. This translates into CASSIASGEYYEQYF.

J is TRBJ2-1 and V is TRBV6-1; no definite D call. This CDR3 comprises 13 residues. V lost 5 bases, J lost 4 bases, and 9 bases lay in between. CDR1 is MNHNS and CDR2 is SASEGT in the germline V gene. The CDR3 loop reads CASSWSPYNEQFF. The CDR3 DNA is TGTGCCAGCAGTTGGTCTCCATACAATGAGCAGTTCTTC.

The rearrangement uses TRBV6-1 and TRBJ2-7, with 11 bases identical to TRBD2. V lost 3 bases and J lost 4; bases outside the gene matches: 2. Germline V CDR1 and CDR2: MNHNS, SASEGT. This CDR3 has 14 amino acids. The CDR3 bases are TGTGCCAGCAGTGACTCTAGCGGGGGGTACGAGCAGTACTTC. It codes for CASSDSSGGYEQYF.

The chain couples TRBV7-9 to TRBJ1-4; a weak D match, TRBD1 (6 bases). The length of the CDR3 is 16 residues. CDR1 is SEHNR and CDR2 is FQNEAQ in the germline V gene (reference sequence). Trimming removed 0 bases from V and 3 bases from J, with 11 bases in between. The CDR3 protein is CASSLAPGAANEKLFF. The CDR3 bases are TGTGCCAGCAGCTTAGCCCCAGGGGCAGCTAATGAAAAACTGTTTTTT.

The chain carries TRBV30 and TRBJ2-3, with 8 bases identical to TRBD2. Germline CDR1 is GTSNPN and CDR2 is SVGIG (reference sequence). The CDR3 spans 17 residues. V lost 0 bases, J lost 2 bases, and 10 bases stayed unmatched. CDR3 residues: CAWSVYGVSGDTDTQYF. The CDR3 DNA sequence: TGTGCCTGGAGTGTTTACGGGGTTAGCGGGGACACAGATACGCAGTATTTT.

This sequence joins TRBV7-2 and TRBJ2-7; unclear D gene. Germline V CDR1 and CDR2: SGHTA, FQGNSA. The CDR3 consists of 14 residues. The V end was cut by 2 bases, the J end by 5 bases, with 13 bases between. CDR3 residues: CASSLQFHGNEQYF. CDR3 nucleotide sequence: TGTGCCAGCAGCTTACAATTCCATGGGAACGAGCAGTACTTC.

V usage is TRBV19 and J usage is TRBJ2-5; D is perhaps TRBD2 (7 bases). Per germline, CDR1 LNHDA and CDR2 SQIVND (reference sequence). The length of the CDR3 is 17 residues. Trimming removed 1 base at V and 2 bases at J, with 17 bases between. The CDR3 DNA reads as TGTGCCAGTAGTATAGGCCTTATAGGGGGGGGACAAGAGACCCAGTACTTC. It codes for CASSIGLIGGGQETQYF.

The chain is built from TRBV27 and TRBJ2-7, with 7 bases aligning to TRBD1. This CDR3 spans 12 amino acids. V lost 5 bases and J lost 6; bases outside the gene matches: 4. Per the germline V gene, CDR1 is MNHEY and CDR2 is SMNVEV (reference sequence). The CDR3 bases are TGTGCCAGCAGTAGACAGGGCATCGAGCAGTACTTC. Protein sequence: CASSRQGIEQYF.

V gene TRBV7-9 combines with J gene TRBJ2-7; D is unresolved. Trimming took off 5 bases at V and 0 bases at J, with 8 bases between the two ends. Looked up from germline, CDR1 is SEHNR and CDR2 is FQNEAQ (reference sequence). The CDR3 consists of 13 residues. The CDR3 region has the DNA TGTGCCAGCAGCCCACTAAGCTCCTACGAGCAGTACTTC. Its translation is CASSPLSSYEQYF.

The chain combines TRBV19 with TRBJ2-3; tentative D call: TRBD2 (6 bases). Per germline, CDR1 LNHDA and CDR2 SQIVND (reference sequence). V was shortened by 7 bases and J by 4 bases, with 18 bases between the two germline ends. The CDR3 consists of 15 residues. The CDR3 protein is CASTAGLLGADTQYF. The CDR3 DNA reads TGTGCCAGTACCGCGGGGTTACTTGGGGCAGATACGCAGTATTTT.

The chain couples TRBV19 to TRBJ2-3, with D possibly matching TRBD2 (6 bases). V shed 2 bases and J shed 1 base, with 10 bases lying between them. The CDR3 runs to 15 residues. Germline loops: CDR1 LNHDA, CDR2 SQIVND (reference sequence). The CDR3 DNA reads as TGTGCCAGTAGTATATTTAGCGGACGCACAGATACGCAGTATTTT. Protein sequence: CASSIFSGRTDTQYF.

This sequence joins TRBV9 and TRBJ2-3; 10 bases match TRBD1. This CDR3 has 15 residues. Unmatched junction bases numbered 5, after V lost 3 bases and J lost 4 bases. From germline, CDR1 is SGDLS and CDR2 YYNGEE. The CDR3 loop reads CASSDRDRGADTQYF. CDR3 in DNA: TGTGCCAGCAGCGACCGGGACAGGGGTGCAGATACGCAGTATTTT.

The chain links TRBV19 to TRBJ2-7; D is possibly TRBD2 (6 bases). The CDR3 sequence is 15 residues long. The germline gives CDR1 LNHDA, CDR2 SQIVND (reference sequence). The V gene lost 5 bases and the J gene lost 0 bases, with 14 bases spanning the gap. The CDR3 loop is CASSPELGGSYEQYF. The CDR3 bases are TGTGCCAGTAGTCCTGAGCTGGGGGGCTCCTACGAGCAGTACTTC.

This clone was detected only a few times. This rearrangement joins TRBV4-1 to TRBJ2-7; D is perhaps TRBD1 (5 bases). CDR1 and CDR2 (germline): MGHRA, YSYEKL. The length of the CDR3 is 15 residues. V lost 1 base, J lost 0 bases, and 10 bases lay in between. The CDR3 here is CASSQVQAASYEQYF. The DNA of the CDR3 is TGCGCCAGCAGCCAAGTACAGGCAGCCTCCTACGAGCAGTACTTC.

The chain employs TRBV7-8 and TRBJ1-2; tentatively, D is TRBD1 (6 bases). This CDR3 is built from 14 residues. Trimming removed 1 base from V and 13 bases from J, with 19 bases in between. The germline gives CDR1 SGHVS, CDR2 FQNEAQ. The CDR3 DNA follows: TGTGCCAGCAGCTTAGGATCCTCAAATGGGGGCAGCACCTTC. It translates to CASSLGSSNGGSTF.

This clone was seen more than once but under ten times. At one of its ends the junction is not consistent with the germline gene, which may arise from a read error. The chain has TRBV20-1 and TRBJ1-2; a possible D gene is TRBD1 (6 bases). The length of the CDR3 is 11 residues. CDR1 is DFQATT, CDR2 SNEGSKA, per germline (reference sequence). The CDR3 sequence: CSVRRQASCSF. CDR3 in DNA: TGCAGTGTTAGGAGACAGGCTAGTTGCTCCTTC.

This clone showed up just a few times. This chain links TRBV7-9 with TRBJ2-7, with D maybe TRBD1 (5 bases). V shed 4 bases and J shed 2 bases, with 12 bases lying between them. Germline values: CDR1 SEHNR, CDR2 FQNEAQ (reference sequence). This CDR3 comprises 14 residues. For the CDR3, the DNA is TGTGCCAGCAGCTCTACTGGACACCCCTACGAGCAGTACTTC. Translation gives CASSSTGHPYEQYF. Full variable domain (rest looked up from reference TRBV7-9 and TRBJ2-7): DTGVSQNPRHKITKRGQNVTFRCDPISEHNRLYWYRQTLGQGPEFLTYFQNEAQLEKSRLLSDRFSAERPKGSFSTLEIQRTEQGDSAMYLCASSSTGHPYEQYFGPGTRLTVT.

The rearrangement uses TRBV7-9 and TRBJ2-7; TRBD2 agrees at 8 bases. The germline gives CDR1 SEHNR, CDR2 FQNEAQ (reference sequence). The trim removed 5 bases at V and 3 bases at J, leaving 6 bases unmatched. This CDR3 comprises 14 residues. The CDR3, as DNA: TGTGCCAGCAGCATTTCGGGGGGGCGCTACGAGCAGTACTTC. Residues: CASSISGGRYEQYF.

The CDR3 DNA reads as TGTGCCACCCGAATCGGGGCGGACGAGCAGTACTTC. It yields the protein CATRIGADEQYF. This sequence joins TRBV5-4 and TRBJ2-7, with D tentatively TRBD1 or TRBD2 (5 bases each). The CDR3 runs 12 residues. V gave up 9 bases and J gave up 5 bases, with 15 bases separating them. CDR1 is SGHNT, CDR2 YYREEE, per germline (reference sequence). The whole variable domain, filled in from reference TRBV5-4 and TRBJ2-7, reads ETGVTQSPTHLIKTRGQQVTLRCSSQSGHNTVSWYQQALGQGPQFIFQYYREEENGRGNFPPRFSGLQFPNYSSELNVNALELDDSALYLCATRIGADEQYFGPGTRLTVT.